These 21 T cell receptor beta chains came from one sample sequenced in a study of chemoradiotherapy in HPV16-positive cancers (dated by TCRdb to between 2020 and 2023). Preparation of the library involved the immunoSEQ multiplex PCR assay. TCRdb stores this immuneACCESS table with in-frame sequences only. Part of the clones is absent; in the studies checked, under half of the shortfall reflects unresolved V genes, and no reason is known for the rest. The sample table contains some 31,000 clones; only one count was recorded for 91% of them. Around 20% of the sample is held by the ten biggest clonotypes. Sequenced here: blood, sampled from a patient who underwent chemoradiotherapy. These receptors all come from a human donor with HPV-associated anogenital cancer.

The chain joins TRBV15 to TRBJ2-1; no reliable D call. Per germline, CDR1 LNHNV and CDR2 YYDKDF (reference sequence). V gave up 4 bases and J gave up 1 base, with 11 bases separating them. The CDR3 consists of 15 residues. For the CDR3, the DNA is TGTGCCACCAGCACCCCTGGCGCGTCCTACAATGAGCAGTTCTTC. Its translation: CATSTPGASYNEQFF.

The chain has TRBV19 and TRBJ1-2, with D possibly being TRBD1 (5 bases). CDR1 LNHDA and CDR2 SQIVND come from the germline V gene (reference sequence). Trimming pared 3 bases from V and 7 bases from J, leaving 12 bases between. The CDR3 is made up of 13 amino acids. CDR3 in amino acids: CASSIGGTAGYTF. The CDR3 DNA reads TGTGCCAGTAGTATCGGGGGAACGGCTGGCTACACCTTC.

The V call is TRBV5-8, the J call TRBJ2-7; a weak D match, TRBD2 (6 bases). Trimming cost V 1 base and J 3 bases, with 17 bases left between them. Germline loops: CDR1 SGHTS, CDR2 YDEGEE. The CDR3 sequence is 16 residues long. CDR3 nucleotide sequence: TGTGCCAGCAGCTTGCGATCGGCGGGAACTGGCTACGAGCAGTACTTC. The encoded protein is CASSLRSAGTGYEQYF. Using reference TRBV5-8 and TRBJ2-7 for the parts outside the CDR3, the full variable domain is EAGVTQSPTHLIKTRGQQATLRCSPISGHTSVYWYQQALGLGLQFLLWYDEGEERNRGNFPPRFSGRQFPNYSSELNVNALELEDSALYLCASSLRSAGTGYEQYFGPGTRLTVT.

This chain links TRBV27 with TRBJ1-4; TRBD1 is a possible D gene (5 bases). CDR1 and CDR2 from the germline V gene are MNHEY and SMNVEV (reference sequence). This CDR3 region has 15 residues. Trimming cost V 2 bases and J 5 bases, with 12 bases left between them. CDR3 amino acids: CASSLVQGLNEKLFF. The CDR3 nucleotides read TGTGCCAGCAGTTTAGTCCAGGGCCTAAATGAAAAACTGTTTTTT.

The rearrangement uses TRBV2 and TRBJ2-2; 9 nucleotides line up with TRBD1. CDR1 and CDR2 (germline): SNHLY, FYNNEI. The J segment lost 6 bases and the V segment lost 6 bases, leaving 11 bases of the junction unmatched. This CDR3 has 16 residues. CDR3: CASRKTGTGIAGELFF. CDR3 DNA: TGTGCCAGCAGAAAAACCGGGACAGGGATTGCCGGGGAGCTGTTTTTT.

The chain recombines TRBV6-1 with TRBJ1-2, with TRBD1 matching over 11 bases. The ends lost 4 bases at V and 2 bases at J; junction bases unmatched: 3. This CDR3 is 15 amino acids long. CDR1 MNHNS and CDR2 SASEGT come from the germline V gene. In nucleotides, the CDR3 is TGTGCCAGCAGTGGGACAGGGGGCGGGAACTATGGCTACACCTTC. Translation gives CASSGTGGGNYGYTF.

V is TRBV11-2 and J is TRBJ2-7; D is uncertain. Between the trimmed V and J ends, which lost 4 bases and 1 base, there was a span of 5 bases. Germline CDR1 reads SGHAT; CDR2 reads FQNNGV. The CDR3 totals 12 residues. CDR3 sequence reads: CASSSMSYEQYF. For the CDR3, the DNA is TGTGCCAGCAGCTCCATGTCCTACGAGCAGTACTTC. Supplemented by reference TRBV11-2 and TRBJ2-7, the full variable domain reads EAGVAQSPRYKIIEKRQSVAFWCNPISGHATLYWYQQILGQGPKLLIQFQNNGVVDDSQLPKDRFSAERLKGVDSTLKIQPAKLEDSAVYLCASSSMSYEQYFGPGTRLTVT.

This chain connects TRBV27 to TRBJ2-7; perhaps D is TRBD1 or TRBD2 (5 bases each). Germline values: CDR1 MNHEY, CDR2 SMNVEV (reference sequence). The CDR3 contains 14 residues. With 2 bases removed from V and 6 bases from J, the gap between germline ends came to 14 bases. CDR3 in amino acids: CASSLLGGPVEQYF. DNA for the CDR3: TGTGCCAGCAGTTTACTTGGGGGACCAGTCGAGCAGTACTTC.

This chain joins TRBV2 and TRBJ2-7; no clear D gene. This CDR3 spans 12 amino acids. Germline CDR1 reads SNHLY; CDR2 reads FYNNEI. The ends were cut back, 8 bases at V and 2 bases at J, with 10 bases in the middle. CDR3 residues: CASSGDPYEQYF. Here the CDR3 DNA reads TGTGCCAGCTCCGGCGACCCCTACGAGCAGTACTTC.

The chain employs TRBV9 and TRBJ2-5; D unclear. The CDR3 loop spans 14 amino acids. CDR1 is SGDLS, CDR2 YYNGEE, per germline. Trimming left V 0 bases short and J 1 base short, with 7 bases between. The DNA for the CDR3 is TGTGCCAGCAGCGTAGGACACTTCCAAGAGACCCAGTACTTC. It yields the protein CASSVGHFQETQYF. The full variable domain, completed using reference TRBV9 and TRBJ2-5, is DSGVTQTPKHLITATGQRVTLRCSPRSGDLSVYWYQQSLDQGLQFLIQYYNGEERAKGNILERFSAQQFPDLHSELNLSSLELGDSALYFCASSVGHFQETQYFGPGTRLLVL.

The V and J genes are TRBV7-2 and TRBJ2-1, with D maybe TRBD2 (7 bases). The V and J ends lost 5 bases and 0 bases respectively, with 23 bases between them. CDR1 SGHTA and CDR2 FQGNSA come from the germline V gene. CDR3 size: 19 residues. CDR3 loop: CASSPMGGAFSSSYNEQFF. The CDR3 DNA reads as TGTGCCAGCAGCCCTATGGGGGGGGCGTTTAGTAGCTCCTACAATGAGCAGTTCTTC.

The chain combines TRBV7-2 with TRBJ2-6, with a possible D match to TRBD1 (6 bases). Between the trimmed V and J ends, which lost 6 bases and 3 bases, there was a span of 12 bases. From germline, CDR1 is SGHTA and CDR2 FQGNSA. The CDR3 runs 15 residues. The CDR3 DNA reads TGTGCCAGCAGACCAGGGGCGTTTGGGGCCAACGTCCTGACTTTC. It specifies CASRPGAFGANVLTF.

This clone has a single count. This chain links TRBV5-6 with TRBJ2-3; possible D gene TRBD1, 6 bases. The CDR3 has 16 residues. The V and J ends lost 3 bases and 1 base respectively, with 15 bases between them. Per the germline V gene, CDR1 is SGHDT and CDR2 is YYEEEE. Here the CDR3 reads CASSSGTYIRTDTQYF. CDR3 coding DNA: TGTGCCAGCAGCTCCGGGACATACATCCGCACAGATACGCAGTATTTT.

Only one count was recorded for this clone. The genes are TRBV18 and TRBJ1-1; D possibly corresponds to TRBD1 (5 bases). V was cut by 3 bases and J by 0 bases, with 14 bases left in between. The CDR3 runs 16 residues. Germline lookup yields CDR1 KGHSH and CDR2 LQKENI. CDR3 region: CASSPGTGNLNTEAFF. DNA for the CDR3: TGTGCCAGCTCACCGGGGACGGGAAATTTGAACACTGAAGCTTTCTTT. The complete variable domain, with remaining parts taken from reference TRBV18 and TRBJ1-1, reads NAGVMQNPRHLVRRRGQEARLRCSPMKGHSHVYWYRQLPEEGLKFMVYLQKENIIDESGMPKERFSAEFPKEGPSILRIQQVVRGDSAAYFCASSPGTGNLNTEAFFGQGTRLTVV.

This chain links TRBV5-6 with TRBJ1-2; D is unclear. The V end lost 1 base, the J end lost 8 bases, and 9 bases lay between the germline ends. Germline CDR1 reads SGHDT; CDR2 reads YYEEEE. The CDR3 sequence is 12 residues long. This CDR3 is CASSLQLGGYTF. Written as DNA, the CDR3 is TGTGCCAGCAGCTTGCAATTGGGCGGCTACACCTTC. The full variable domain, with the rest looked up from reference TRBV5-6 and TRBJ1-2, is DAGVTQSPTHLIKTRGQQVTLRCSPKSGHDTVSWYQQALGQGPQFIFQYYEEEERQRGNFPDRFSGHQFPNYSSELNVNALLLGDSALYLCASSLQLGGYTFGSGTRLTVV.

This clone was counted only a few times. The rearrangement links TRBV4-1 to TRBJ2-7, with 11 bases matching TRBD1. Trimming at V came to 7 bases and at J to 4 bases, leaving 3 bases not matched to a gene. Germline assignment: CDR1 MGHRA and CDR2 YSYEKL. The CDR3 consists of 13 residues. The CDR3 bases are TGCGCCAGCATGGGACAGGGGGGATACGAGCAGTACTTC. This translates into CASMGQGGYEQYF.

This sequence joins TRBV4-3 and TRBJ1-2; 9 bases fit TRBD1. This CDR3 has 14 amino acids. With V trimmed by 6 bases and J by 4 bases, 6 bases remained unmatched. Germline V gives CDR1 LGHNA, CDR2 YSLEER. The CDR3 DNA reads as TGCGCCAGCAGGCGACAGGGGGAAGGCTATGGCTACACCTTC. Protein sequence: CASRRQGEGYGYTF.

The chain employs TRBV5-4 and TRBJ1-5; the D is unclear. Germline V gene lookup returns CDR1 SGHNT and CDR2 YYREEE (reference sequence). The CDR3 consists of 13 residues. Trimming stripped 5 bases from V and 1 base from J, with 7 bases between. Here the CDR3 DNA reads TGTGCCAGCAGTCCGGGAAGCAATCAGCCCCAGCATTTT. It is translated as CASSPGSNQPQHF.

The chain has TRBV19 and TRBJ1-1; tentative D call: TRBD1 (6 bases). Looked up from germline, CDR1 is LNHDA and CDR2 is SQIVND (reference sequence). This CDR3 region has 14 residues. V was cut by 4 bases and J by 0 bases, with 9 bases left in between. The CDR3: CASSTQGMNTEAFF. CDR3 nucleotides: TGTGCCAGTAGTACACAGGGCATGAACACTGAAGCTTTCTTT.

This chain links TRBV19 with TRBJ1-4; the D gene is possibly TRBD1 (6 bases). The V gene's germline CDR1 is LNHDA and CDR2 SQIVND (reference sequence). This CDR3 region has 13 residues. With 8 bases removed from V and 5 bases from J, the gap between germline ends came to 12 bases. CDR3 protein: CASQQGRNEKLFF. The DNA of the CDR3 is TGTGCCAGTCAGCAGGGGAGGAATGAAAAACTGTTTTTT.

CDR3 sequence: CATSRDSGAGNTIYF. As DNA, the CDR3 is TGTGCCACCAGCCGGGACAGCGGGGCTGGAAACACCATATATTTT. V usage is TRBV15 and J usage is TRBJ1-3; 7 bases are shared with TRBD1. Per germline, CDR1 LNHNV and CDR2 YYDKDF (reference sequence). Losses at the gene ends were 5 bases for V and 2 bases for J; bases not matched to a gene: 6. The CDR3 totals 15 residues.